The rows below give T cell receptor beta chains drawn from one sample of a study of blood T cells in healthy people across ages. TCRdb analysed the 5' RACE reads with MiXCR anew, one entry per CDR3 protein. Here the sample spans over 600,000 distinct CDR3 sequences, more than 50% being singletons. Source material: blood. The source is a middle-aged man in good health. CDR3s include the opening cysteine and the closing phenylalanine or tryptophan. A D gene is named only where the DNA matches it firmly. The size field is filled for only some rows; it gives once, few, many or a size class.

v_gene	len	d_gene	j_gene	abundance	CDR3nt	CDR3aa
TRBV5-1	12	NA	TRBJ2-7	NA	TGCGTCAGCAGCTTGGGTTCCGGCGAGCAGTACTTC	CVSSLGSGEQYF
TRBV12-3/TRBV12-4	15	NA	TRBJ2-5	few	TGTGCCAGCAGTTTAGCGCTAGACAGCCAAGAGACCCAGTACTTC	CASSLALDSQETQYF
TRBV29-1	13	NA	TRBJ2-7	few	TGCAGCGTTGCCCCCTCTAGGGTAGGTGAGCAGTACTTC	CSVAPSRVGEQYF
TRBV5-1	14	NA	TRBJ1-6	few	TGCGCCAGCAGCTTGACGAACTTGAATTCACCCCTCCACTTT	CASSLTNLNSPLHF
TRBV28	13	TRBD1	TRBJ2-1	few	TGTGCCAGCAGACAGACAGGGAGAAATGAGCAGTTCTTC	CASRQTGRNEQFF
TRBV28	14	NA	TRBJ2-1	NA	TGTGCCAGCATAGGGGTTAGATCCTACAATGAGCAGTTCTTC	CASIGVRSYNEQFF
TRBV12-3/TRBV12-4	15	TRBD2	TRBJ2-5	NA	TGTGCCAGCAACTTTGGCGGGAGGTTGGACAATGAGCAGTACTTC	CASNFGGRLDNEQYF
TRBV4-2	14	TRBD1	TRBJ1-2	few	TGTGCCAGCAGCCTTAAGACAGGGACCTATGGCTACACCTTC	CASSLKTGTYGYTF
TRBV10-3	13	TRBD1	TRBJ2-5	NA	TGTGCCGGCTGGGACAGGGGTTACAATGAGCAGTACTTC	CAGWDRGYNEQYF
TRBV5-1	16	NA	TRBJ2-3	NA	TGCGCCAGCAGCGCCGAACTCAGGGGAGGTACAGATACGCAGTATTTT	CASSAELRGGTDTQYF
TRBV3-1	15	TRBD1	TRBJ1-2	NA	TGTGCCAGCAGCCAGACAGGACAGGGGACTTATGGCTACACCTTC	CASSQTGQGTYGYTF
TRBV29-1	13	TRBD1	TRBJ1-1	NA	TGCAGCGTGGACAGGGAGGTGGCCACTGAAGCTTTCTTT	CSVDREVATEAFF
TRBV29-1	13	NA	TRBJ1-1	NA	TGCAGCGTTTGGTCAGGGAATGGTGGTGAAGCTTTCTTT	CSVWSGNGGEAFF
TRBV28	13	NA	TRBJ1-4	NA	TGTGCCAGCCGAACAGGGATCGTTGAAAAACTGTTTTTT	CASRTGIVEKLFF
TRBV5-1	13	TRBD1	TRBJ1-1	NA	TGCGCCAGCAGTTATGACAGGGACACTGAAGCTTTCTTT	CASSYDRDTEAFF
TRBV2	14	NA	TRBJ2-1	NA	TGTGCCAGCAGTGAATTGTTAGCTGGGGGTGAGCAGTTCTTC	CASSELLAGGEQFF
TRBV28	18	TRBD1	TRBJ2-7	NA	TGTGCCAGCAGTTTACCCCCACCCCGGACAGGGGGCTCCTACGAGCAGTACTTC	CASSLPPPRTGGSYEQYF
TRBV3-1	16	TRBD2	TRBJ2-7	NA	TGTGCCAGCAGCCAACCCGAGACTAGCGGCTCCTACGAGCAGTACTTC	CASSQPETSGSYEQYF
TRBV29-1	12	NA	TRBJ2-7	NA	TGCAGCGTTGTTTGGCAGTCCTACGAGCAGTACTTC	CSVVWQSYEQYF
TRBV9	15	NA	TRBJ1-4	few	TGTGCCAGCAGCCCTCAACACGGGACTCTAGAAAAACTGTTTTTT	CASSPQHGTLEKLFF
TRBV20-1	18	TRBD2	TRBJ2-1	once	TGCAGTGCTAGAGTCATCTGGACTAGCGGGAGGGCCTACAATGAGCAGTTCTTC	CSARVIWTSGRAYNEQFF
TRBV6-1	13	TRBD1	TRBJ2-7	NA	TGTGCCAGCAGGGAAGACAGGGCGGGCGAGCAGTACTTC	CASREDRAGEQYF
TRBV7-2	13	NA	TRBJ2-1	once	TGTGCCAGCAGCGGGGGGGCAGCCACGGAGCAGTTCTTC	CASSGGAATEQFF
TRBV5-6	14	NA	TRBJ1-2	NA	TGTGCCAGCAGCTTTGGAGACTCTTCCTATGGCTACACCTTC	CASSFGDSSYGYTF
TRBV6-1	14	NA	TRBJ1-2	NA	TGTGCCAGCAGTGAATCGGTCAGAGACTATGGCTACACCTTC	CASSESVRDYGYTF
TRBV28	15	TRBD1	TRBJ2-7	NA	TGTGCCAGCAGTTTAGAGGGGACAGGGGACTACGAGCAGTACTTC	CASSLEGTGDYEQYF